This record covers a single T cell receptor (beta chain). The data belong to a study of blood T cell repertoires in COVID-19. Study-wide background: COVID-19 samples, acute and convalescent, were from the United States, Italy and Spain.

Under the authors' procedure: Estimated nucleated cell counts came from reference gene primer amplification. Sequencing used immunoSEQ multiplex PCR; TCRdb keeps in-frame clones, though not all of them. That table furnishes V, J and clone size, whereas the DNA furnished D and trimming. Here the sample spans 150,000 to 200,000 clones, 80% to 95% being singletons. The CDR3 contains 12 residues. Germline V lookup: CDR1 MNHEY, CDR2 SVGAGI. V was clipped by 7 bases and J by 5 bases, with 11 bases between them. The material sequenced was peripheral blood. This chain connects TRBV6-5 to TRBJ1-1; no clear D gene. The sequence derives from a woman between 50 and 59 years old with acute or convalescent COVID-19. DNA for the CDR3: TGTGCCAGCACACGGTATGAGACTGAAGCTTTCTTT. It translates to CASTRYETEAFF.